Following are 8 T cell receptor beta chains from one sample sequenced in a study of cytomegalovirus exposure and HLA in healthy donors. Researchers ran the PCR with 60 Vbeta and 13 Jbeta primers. Sequencing used immunoSEQ multiplex PCR; TCRdb keeps in-frame clones, though not all of them. The table has some 90,000 clones, 81% seen once. Sample: PBMCs. The receptors here all came from a human donor in good health.

The rearrangement uses TRBV2 and TRBJ1-5; 8 nucleotides align to TRBD1. V lost 6 bases and J lost 3; bases outside the gene matches: 4. This CDR3 contains 14 residues. The V gene's germline CDR1 is SNHLY and CDR2 FYNNEI. CDR3 region: CASRRTGINQPQHF. CDR3 nucleotides: TGTGCCAGCAGGAGGACAGGGATCAATCAGCCCCAGCATTTT.

This chain uses TRBV5-5 with TRBJ2-5; no clear D gene. This CDR3 has 14 amino acids. Germline assignment: CDR1 SGHKS and CDR2 YYEKEE (reference sequence). V was cut by 2 bases and J by 1 base, with 9 bases left in between. As DNA, the CDR3 is TGTGCCAGCAGCTTTACGTCTACCCAAGAGACCCAGTACTTC. This encodes CASSFTSTQETQYF.

The chain links TRBV6-6 to TRBJ2-4; tentatively, D is TRBD1 (5 bases). The CDR3 extends over 16 amino acids. Germline CDR1 is MNHNY and CDR2 is SVGAGI (reference sequence). V lost 5 bases to trimming and J lost 6 bases, with 20 bases between them. CDR3: CASSPTSLTGTNIQYF. CDR3 coding DNA: TGTGCCAGCAGTCCCACGTCCCTCACAGGAACAAACATTCAGTACTTC.

V gene TRBV7-8 combines with J gene TRBJ1-5; tentative D call: TRBD1 (5 bases). The ends were cut back, 6 bases at V and 3 bases at J, with 15 bases in the middle. Looked up from germline, CDR1 is SGHVS and CDR2 is FQNEAQ. CDR3 length: 15 residues. The CDR3 sequence: CASSSRSRDNQPQHF. The CDR3 nucleotides read TGTGCCAGCAGTTCGAGATCCAGGGACAATCAGCCCCAGCATTTT.

Only a few counts were recorded for this clone. This rearrangement joins TRBV7-8 to TRBJ2-7; the D gene is possibly TRBD2 (7 bases). V was shortened by 2 bases and J by 6 bases, with 20 bases between the two germline ends. This CDR3 has 16 residues. Germline loops: CDR1 SGHVS, CDR2 FQNEAQ. In DNA form, the CDR3 reads TGTGCCAGCAGCTTATGGGGGGGCGGTTACCCCCCCGAGCAGTACTTC. Translating gives CASSLWGGGYPPEQYF. The full variable domain, completed using reference TRBV7-8 and TRBJ2-7, is GAGVSQSPRYKVAKRGQDVALRCDPISGHVSLFWYQQALGQGPEFLTYFQNEAQLDKSGLPSDRFFAERPEGSVSTLKIQRTQQEDSAVYLCASSLWGGGYPPEQYFGPGTRLTVT.

The V gene is TRBV18, the J gene TRBJ2-6; 7 bases agree with TRBD2. The CDR3 length is 17 residues. Germline V gene sequence: CDR1 KGHSH, CDR2 LQKENI. V shed 4 bases, J shed 4 bases, and the junction held 10 bases outside the gene matches. The CDR3, as DNA: TGTGCCAGCTCACAGACGGGGGGTTCAGCCGGGGCCAACGTCCTGACTTTC. Residues: CASSQTGGSAGANVLTF.

The V gene is TRBV5-1, the J gene TRBJ2-7; a possible D gene is TRBD1 (6 bases). The CDR3 is made up of 16 amino acids. CDR1 and CDR2 from the germline V gene are SGHRS and YFSETQ. Trimming took off 0 bases at V and 2 bases at J, with 15 bases between the two ends. The chain's CDR3 is CASSLALGAGAYEQYF. The DNA of the CDR3 is TGCGCCAGCAGCTTGGCCTTGGGGGCTGGTGCCTACGAGCAGTACTTC.

The J gene is TRBJ2-5, the V gene TRBV7-2, with 8 bases identical to TRBD2. Trimming at V came to 1 base and at J to 1 base, leaving 8 bases not matched to a gene. The CDR3 loop spans 17 amino acids. Germline V CDR1 and CDR2: SGHTA, FQGNSA. The CDR3 region is CASSLGRIAGSQETQYF. The DNA for the CDR3 is TGTGCCAGCAGCTTAGGGAGGATAGCGGGGTCCCAAGAGACCCAGTACTTC.